The rows below give T cell receptor beta chains drawn from one sample of a study of cytomegalovirus exposure and HLA in healthy donors. TCRdb's copy holds only in-frame clones and misses some; the assay was immunoSEQ multiplex PCR. Here the sample spans roughly 280,000 clones, roughly 70% being singletons. The sample taken for sequencing was PBMCs. The receptors here all came from a female donor in good health and CMV-seronegative. Each CDR3 is given with its conserved first and last residue. The D gene is left open where the match is weak.

TRBJ2-7 . 15 TRBV7-2 CASSLARQGGHEQYF TGTGCCAGCAGCTTGGCCCGCCAGGGGGGCCACGAGCAGTACTTC
TRBJ2-1 TRBD2 15 TRBV5-1 CASSAGGLGFNEQFF TGCGCCAGCTCAGCCGGGGGACTAGGGTTCAATGAGCAGTTCTTC
TRBJ2-5 TRBD1 13 TRBV5-4 CASKGQGRETQYF TGTGCCAGCAAAGGACAGGGGAGGGAGACCCAGTACTTC
TRBJ2-7 TRBD2 15 TRBV2 CASRTEGLTSGGQYF TGTGCCAGCAGGACAGAAGGCTTAACTAGCGGGGGACAGTACTTC
TRBJ2-1 . 15 TRBV27 CASSLTELTYNEQFF TGTGCCAGCAGTTTAACGGAGCTGACCTACAATGAGCAGTTCTTC
TRBJ2-1 TRBD2 16 TRBV30 CAWRVSPSGTYNEQFF TGTGCCTGGAGGGTCTCCCCTAGCGGGACCTACAATGAGCAGTTCTTC
TRBJ2-2 . 12 TRBV4-1 CASSHTTGELFF TGCGCCAGCAGCCATACTACCGGGGAGCTGTTTTTT
TRBJ2-1 . 14 TRBV28 CASSLTGAPAEQFF TGTGCCAGCAGTTTGACGGGAGCGCCCGCTGAGCAGTTCTTC
TRBJ1-5 TRBD1 17 TRBV19 CANKGQGRNYSNQPQHF TGTGCCAACAAGGGACAGGGAAGGAATTATAGCAATCAGCCCCAGCATTTT
TRBJ2-5 . 14 TRBV7-9 CSSSFNRDQETQYF TGTTCCAGCAGCTTTAACAGGGACCAAGAGACCCAGTACTTC